This TCR beta chain was identified during a study of shared clonotypes between healthy human individuals. CD8 cells regarded as naive lacked CD45RO, were positively chosen for CCR7, and omitted terminally differentiated effector memory CD45RA+ cells. The data were produced by immunoSEQ multiplex PCR, yet TCRdb's version contains in-frame clones alone and is incomplete. The sample carries more than 2 million clones, about 95% recorded once. CDR3 size: 15 residues. Germline CDR1 and CDR2: ENHRY and SYGVKD. V dropped 3 bases and J dropped 2 bases, with 12 bases sitting between them. The sequence was collected from a man aged 18 to 29 in good health. The V gene is TRBV10-3, the J gene TRBJ2-3; D gene unclear. Sequencing used naive CD8+ T cells sorted from blood. This chain's CDR3 is CAISDIGPTTDTQYF. The CDR3 DNA sequence: TGTGCCATCAGTGATATAGGACCGACCACAGATACGCAGTATTTT.